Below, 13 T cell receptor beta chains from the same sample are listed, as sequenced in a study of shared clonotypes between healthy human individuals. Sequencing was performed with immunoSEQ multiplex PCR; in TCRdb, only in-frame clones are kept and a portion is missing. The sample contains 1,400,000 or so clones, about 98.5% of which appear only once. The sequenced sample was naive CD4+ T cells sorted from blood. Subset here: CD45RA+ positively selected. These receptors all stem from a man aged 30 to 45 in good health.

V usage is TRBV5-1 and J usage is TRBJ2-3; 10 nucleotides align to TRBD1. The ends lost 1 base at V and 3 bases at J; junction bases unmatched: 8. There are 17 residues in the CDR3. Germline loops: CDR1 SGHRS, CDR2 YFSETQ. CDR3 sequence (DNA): TGCGCCAGCAGCTTGCTGCGGGGGACAGGGGAGACAGATACGCAGTATTTT. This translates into CASSLLRGTGETDTQYF.

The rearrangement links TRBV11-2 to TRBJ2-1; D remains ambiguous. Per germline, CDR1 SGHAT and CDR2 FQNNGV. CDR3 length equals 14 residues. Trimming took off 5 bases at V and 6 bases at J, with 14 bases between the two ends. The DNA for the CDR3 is TGTGCCAGCAGCACATCCGGATCGGGCAATGAGCAGTTCTTC. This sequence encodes CASSTSGSGNEQFF.

The CDR3 DNA sequence: TGTGCCATCAGTGAACCCTCTGGAAACACCATATATTTT. Amino acid sequence: CAISEPSGNTIYF. This chain uses TRBV10-3 with TRBJ1-3, with D unclear. CDR1 ENHRY and CDR2 SYGVKD come from the germline V gene. Trimming removed 3 bases at V and 0 bases at J, with 3 bases between. CDR3 length: 13 residues.

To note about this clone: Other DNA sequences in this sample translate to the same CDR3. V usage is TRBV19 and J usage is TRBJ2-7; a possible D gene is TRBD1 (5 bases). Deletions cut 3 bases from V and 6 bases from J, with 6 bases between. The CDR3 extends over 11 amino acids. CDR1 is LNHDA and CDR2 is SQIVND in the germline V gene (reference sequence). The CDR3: CASSIRGEQYF. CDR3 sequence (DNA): TGTGCCAGTAGTATTAGGGGCGAGCAGTACTTC.

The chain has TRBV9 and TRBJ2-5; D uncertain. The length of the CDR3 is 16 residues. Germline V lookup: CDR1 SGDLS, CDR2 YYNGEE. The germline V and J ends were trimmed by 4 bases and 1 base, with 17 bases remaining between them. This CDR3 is CASSPGLAAPQETQYF. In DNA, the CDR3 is TGTGCCAGCAGCCCAGGTTTAGCAGCCCCCCAAGAGACCCAGTACTTC.

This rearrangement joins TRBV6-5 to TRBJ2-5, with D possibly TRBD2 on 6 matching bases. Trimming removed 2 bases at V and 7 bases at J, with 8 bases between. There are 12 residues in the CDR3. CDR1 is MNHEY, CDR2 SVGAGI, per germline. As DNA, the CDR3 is TGTGCCAGCAGTTACCAGGGAGGGACCCAGTACTTC. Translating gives CASSYQGGTQYF.

The CDR3: CASSSSQGFLNNEQFF. CDR3 nucleotide sequence: TGCGCCAGCAGCTCCTCCCAGGGGTTCCTCAACAATGAGCAGTTCTTC. The gene calls are TRBV5-1 and TRBJ2-1; a possible D gene is TRBD1 (6 bases). CDR1 is SGHRS and CDR2 is YFSETQ in the germline V gene. The CDR3 totals 16 residues. Trimming pared 3 bases from V and 5 bases from J, leaving 18 bases between. Combining the CDR3 with reference TRBV5-1 and TRBJ2-1 gives the whole variable domain KAGVTQTPRYLIKTRGQQVTLSCSPISGHRSVSWYQQTPGQGLQFLFEYFSETQRNKGNFPGRFSGRQFSNSRSEMNVSTLELGDSALYLCASSSSQGFLNNEQFFGPGTRLTVL.

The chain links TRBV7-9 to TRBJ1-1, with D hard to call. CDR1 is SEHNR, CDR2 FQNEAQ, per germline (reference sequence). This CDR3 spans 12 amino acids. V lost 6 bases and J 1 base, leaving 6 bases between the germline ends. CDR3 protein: CASRTQNTEAFF. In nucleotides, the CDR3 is TGTGCCAGCAGAACACAGAACACTGAAGCTTTCTTT.

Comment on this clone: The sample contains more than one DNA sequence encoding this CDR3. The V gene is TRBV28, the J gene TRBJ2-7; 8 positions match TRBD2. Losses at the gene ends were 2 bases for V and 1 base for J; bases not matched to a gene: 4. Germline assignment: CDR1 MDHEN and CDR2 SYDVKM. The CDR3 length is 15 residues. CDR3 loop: CASSLAGGSSYEQYF. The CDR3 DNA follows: TGTGCCAGCAGTTTAGCGGGAGGTTCGTCCTACGAGCAGTACTTC.

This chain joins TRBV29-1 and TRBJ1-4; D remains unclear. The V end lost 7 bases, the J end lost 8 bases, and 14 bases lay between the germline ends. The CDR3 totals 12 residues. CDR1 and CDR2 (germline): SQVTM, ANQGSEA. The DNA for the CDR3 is TGCAGCGCTGGACTTGGACCGGAAAAACTGTTTTTT. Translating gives CSAGLGPEKLFF. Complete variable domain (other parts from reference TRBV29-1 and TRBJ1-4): SAVISQKPSRDICQRGTSLTIQCQVDSQVTMMFWYRQQPGQSLTLIATANQGSEATYESGFVIDKFPISRPNLTFSTLTVSNMSPEDSSIYLCSAGLGPEKLFFGSGTQLSVL.

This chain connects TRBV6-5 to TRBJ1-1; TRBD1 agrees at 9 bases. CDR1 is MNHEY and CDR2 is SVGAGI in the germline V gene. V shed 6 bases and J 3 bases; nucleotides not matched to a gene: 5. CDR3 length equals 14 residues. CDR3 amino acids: CASRRDRVDTEAFF. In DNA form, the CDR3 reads TGTGCCAGCAGGAGGGACAGGGTGGACACTGAAGCTTTCTTT.

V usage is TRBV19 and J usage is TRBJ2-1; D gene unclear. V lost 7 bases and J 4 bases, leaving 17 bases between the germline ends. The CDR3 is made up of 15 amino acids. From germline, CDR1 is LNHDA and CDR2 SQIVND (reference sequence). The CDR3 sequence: CASTLDPRAYNEQFF. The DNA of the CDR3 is TGTGCCAGTACCCTCGACCCTAGGGCATACAATGAGCAGTTCTTC.

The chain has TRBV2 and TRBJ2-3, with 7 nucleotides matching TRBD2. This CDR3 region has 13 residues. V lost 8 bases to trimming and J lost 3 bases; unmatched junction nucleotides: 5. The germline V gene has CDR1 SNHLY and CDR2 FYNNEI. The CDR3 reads CASGREQTDTQYF. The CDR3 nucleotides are TGTGCCAGCGGGCGGGAGCAGACAGATACGCAGTATTTT.